A selection of T cell receptor beta chains follows, all from one sample in a study of CD8+ T cells in alopecia areata. The data were produced by immunoSEQ multiplex PCR, yet TCRdb's version contains in-frame clones alone and is incomplete. The table shows about 180,000 clones, with roughly 60% occurring only once. Sequences were derived from CD4+ T cells sorted from blood, sampled at week 0. The receptors here all came from a human donor with alopecia areata. Each CDR3 is given without its conserved first and last residue. A D gene is named only where the DNA matches it firmly. Clone size is given for some rows only: seen once, a few or many times, or a class if the clone is expanded.

V | D | size | CDR3
TRBV14 | NA | few | ASSQEGRLNQPQH
TRBV30 | NA | few | ARGGSYGYT
TRBV7-3 | NA | few | ASSPHGSGANVLT
TRBV25-1 | TRBD1 | NA | ASSDLGTGFPGANVLT
TRBV7-2 | NA | NA | ASSPSNGVNEQF
TRBV4-1 | NA | NA | ASSHPGRVNEKLF
TRBV5-1 | NA | NA | ASSEDLSYGYT
TRBV25-1 | NA | once | ASSETLATNEKLF
TRBV15 | TRBD1 | NA | ATSVRDRQPYGYT
TRBV7-9 | NA | NA | ASSLGGTNEQF
TRBV13 | NA | NA | ASSLATNSPLH
TRBV30 | NA | NA | AWGRERYGYT
TRBV23-1 | NA | NA | ASSQSIDSTYEQF
TRBV7-6 | NA | NA | ASSGQGGGQY
TRBV30 | NA | NA | AWSYTGNWYGYT
TRBV6-5 | NA | NA | ASSPWRGINNEQF
TRBV5-1 | NA | few | ASSPMSSSYEQY
TRBV5-1 | TRBD2 | NA | ASSLGGLAGEETQY
TRBV5-1 | NA | NA | ASRQPETDTQY
TRBV29-1 | NA | NA | SVEGGLFIEAF
TRBV7-2 | NA | few | ASSLGVLQGRGYT
TRBV5-1 | TRBD1 | NA | ASSSQGIRSGANVLT
TRBV28 | NA | NA | ASSWGAGTQY
TRBV29-1 | NA | NA | SVMSSGANVLT
TRBV7-8 | NA | NA | ASKGGVPYRGQETQY
TRBV2 | NA | NA | ASSVPPDGYT
TRBV15 | NA | NA | ATSRVDQETQY
TRBV14 | NA | NA | ASSQVQGRYNEQF
TRBV2 | NA | NA | ASSASGSRNQPQH
TRBV9 | NA | NA | ASSPRQGTESPLH
TRBV4-3 | TRBD2 | NA | ASSQGIAGGNTGELF
TRBV18 | NA | NA | ASSPTAENTIY
TRBV29-1 | NA | NA | SVALGPEQF
TRBV7-8 | NA | NA | ASSLGRANTEAF
TRBV11-3 | TRBD1 | NA | ATKKDRGTDTQY
TRBV2 | NA | NA | ASMLDSNQPQH
TRBV25-1 | NA | few | ASSEGRNTEAF
TRBV18 | NA | NA | ASSPPVRGTETQY
TRBV7-3 | NA | NA | ASSRWEGDTEAF
TRBV6-5 | TRBD1 | NA | ASSGDSHRKYEQY
TRBV15 | NA | NA | ATSRAGGNEQF
TRBV2 | TRBD2 | few | ASRGGTISTDTQY
TRBV7-9 | NA | NA | ASSFGVARAEAF
TRBV30 | NA | NA | AWNLGRNTEAF